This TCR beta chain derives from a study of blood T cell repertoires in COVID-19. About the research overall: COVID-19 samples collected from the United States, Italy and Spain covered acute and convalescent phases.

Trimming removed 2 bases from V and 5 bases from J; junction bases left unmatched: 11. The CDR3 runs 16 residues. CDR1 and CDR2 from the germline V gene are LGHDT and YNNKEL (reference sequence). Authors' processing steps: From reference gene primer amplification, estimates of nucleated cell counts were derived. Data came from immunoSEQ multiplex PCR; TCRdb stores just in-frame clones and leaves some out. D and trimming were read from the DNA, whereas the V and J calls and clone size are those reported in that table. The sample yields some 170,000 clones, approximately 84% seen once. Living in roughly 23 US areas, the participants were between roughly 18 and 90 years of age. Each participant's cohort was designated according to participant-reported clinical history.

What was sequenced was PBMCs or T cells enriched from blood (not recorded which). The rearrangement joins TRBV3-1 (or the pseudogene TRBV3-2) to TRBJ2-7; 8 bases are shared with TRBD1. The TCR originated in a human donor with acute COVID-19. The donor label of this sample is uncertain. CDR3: CASSQFPDRAVHEQYF. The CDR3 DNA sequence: TGTGCCAGCAGCCAATTTCCGGACAGGGCTGTACACGAGCAGTACTTC.